The sequence of this TCR beta chain was determined in a study of blood T cell repertoires in COVID-19 (dated by TCRdb to 2018 to 2021). Turning to the overall study: Samples from collaborators originated in the United States, Italy and Spain and spanned both the acute and convalescent phases of COVID-19. The material from the prospective study consisted of cDNA or gDNA derived from T cells, B-cell-depleted T cells, or PBMCs. Subjects who had been exposed to COVID-19, were actively infected with it, or had recovered from it provided the deeply sampled blood TCRbeta repertoires that made up the dataset. A freely available public database, intended as a resource for researchers studying the immune response to SARS-CoV-2, is where the repertoires were released. The samples were drawn from two sources: the first 160 participants of the ongoing ImmuneRACE study, and over 1,000 subjects contributed by 6 global collaborators. A de-identified subject ID, COVID-19 status, age in years and sex were almost always included in the sample metadata. HLA class I and class II types, where available, came from metadata supplied by the sample provider rather than from assay-based typing. Points the paper makes about the study in general: The quantity of clinical and demographic metadata differed by source and by participant and was supplied without curation.

TCRbeta CDR3 regions were amplified from genomic DNA using the immunoSEQ Assay, a bias-controlled multiplex PCR. In the source study's methods: Nucleated cell counts per sample were estimated from amplification of reference gene primers within the assay. To quantify the absolute abundance of each unique TCRbeta CDR3 rearrangement, sequence reads were collapsed and filtered. For each sample, productive Simpson clonality was calculated as the square root of Simpson's diversity index across productive rearrangements. TCRdb re-hosts the immuneACCESS table, in-frame sequences only. Its copies lack some clones; in the studies checked, an unresolved V gene accounts for under half of them, and the cause for the rest is not known. That table is the source of V, J and clone size, and D and trimming were worked out from the DNA. This sample gives roughly 100,000 clones in total; 65% to 90% of them show up just once. The biggest ten clones account for less than 45% of the sample.

Note on this clone: Its antigen is not yet known. No much larger clone exists at a distance of one base, and base qualities are not known. The same CDR3 is also encoded by other DNA sequences in this sample.

Collaborating institutions collected whole blood in K2EDTA tubes following their own protocols. For TCRbeta analysis, collaborators shipped samples in one of three forms: frozen whole blood, isolated PBMCs, or DNA extracted from either of those sample types. Between the V and J ends, shortened by 3 bases and 2 bases respectively, the junction contains 7 bases. Taken from cysteine to phenylalanine, the CDR3 has 13 residues. Only the CDR3 DNA is retained, 39 bases long and in frame from the first base. The germline V gene supplies CDR1 MDHEN and CDR2 SYDVKM. Sequenced input: peripheral blood. The rearrangement joined TRBV28 to TRBJ1-2; perhaps TRBD1 is the D gene, with 6 bases matching. This sequence originates from an older man with acute or convalescent COVID-19. CDR3 loop: CASSFGQNYGYTF. The nucleotides read TGTGCCAGCAGTTTTGGACAGAACTATGGCTACACCTTC.